This is a list of T cell receptor beta chains from one sample in a study of blood T cell repertoires in COVID-19. This table comes from immunoSEQ multiplex PCR, and its TCRdb copy is limited to in-frame clones, with some not included. The sample includes about 140,000 clones, about 83% of them seen just once. Material for sequencing was peripheral blood. The receptors originated from a man aged 50-60 years with acute or convalescent COVID-19. Each CDR3 is given with its conserved first and last residue. Fields, in order: clone size, V gene, D gene, J gene, CDR3 protein, CDR3 DNA. A D gene is named only where the DNA matches it firmly. The size of a clone is reported for some rows only, either as once, few or many, or as a class for expanded clones.

size: -; V: TRBV3-1/TRBV3-2; D: -; J: TRBJ2-2; CDR3: CASSQGKGQATGELFF; DNA: TGTGCCAGCAGCCAAGGGAAGGGGCAGGCGACCGGGGAGCTGTTTTTT
size: few; V: TRBV7-9; D: -; J: TRBJ1-1; CDR3: CASTNVGDTEAFF; DNA: TGTGCCAGCACCAATGTAGGAGACACTGAAGCTTTCTTT
size: few; V: TRBV20-1; D: -; J: TRBJ1-1; CDR3: CSASSGASSGTEAFF; DNA: TGCAGTGCTAGTTCAGGGGCGAGCTCGGGCACTGAAGCTTTCTTT
size: -; V: TRBV15; D: TRBD1; J: TRBJ2-3; CDR3: CATTDRGHDTQYF; DNA: TGTGCCACCACGGACAGGGGGCATGATACGCAGTATTTT
size: -; V: TRBV3-1/TRBV3-2; D: TRBD1; J: TRBJ1-6; CDR3: CASSQGGQLGSPLHF; DNA: TGTGCCAGCAGCCAAGGGGGACAGCTCGGGTCACCCCTCCACTTT
size: -; V: TRBV10-3; D: -; J: TRBJ2-3; CDR3: CASQQGFLTDTQYF; DNA: TGTGCCAGTCAACAGGGTTTCCTCACAGATACGCAGTATTTT
size: -; V: TRBV7-3; D: TRBD1; J: TRBJ1-1; CDR3: CASSVGQPNTEAFF; DNA: TGTGCCAGCAGCGTGGGACAGCCGAACACTGAAGCTTTCTTT
size: -; V: TRBV5-1; D: -; J: TRBJ1-2; CDR3: CASKAGSGYGYTF; DNA: TGCGCCAGCAAGGCAGGGTCAGGCTATGGCTACACCTTC
size: many; V: TRBV11-2; D: TRBD2; J: TRBJ2-2; CDR3: CASTGTSGGAGELFF; DNA: TGTGCCAGCACCGGGACTAGCGGAGGGGCCGGGGAGCTGTTTTTT
size: -; V: TRBV5-6; D: TRBD1; J: TRBJ1-2; CDR3: CASSPFQRQGARGYTF; DNA: TGTGCCAGCAGCCCTTTCCAGAGACAGGGGGCGAGAGGCTACACCTTC
size: -; V: TRBV19; D: TRBD1; J: TRBJ1-1; CDR3: CASSTSRDRGHTEAFF; DNA: TGTGCCAGTAGTACCTCCCGGGACAGGGGGCACACTGAAGCTTTCTTT
size: -; V: TRBV10-3; D: TRBD1; J: TRBJ1-4; CDR3: CAISKDRGGSEKLFF; DNA: TGTGCCATCAGTAAGGACAGGGGAGGGAGTGAAAAACTGTTTTTT
size: -; V: TRBV12-3/TRBV12-4; D: -; J: TRBJ1-5; CDR3: CASSPLNQPQHF; DNA: TGTGCCAGCAGTCCTCTGAATCAGCCCCAGCATTTT
size: few; V: TRBV27; D: -; J: TRBJ1-5; CDR3: CASRQTSAGHPSAPQHF; DNA: TGTGCCAGCAGACAAACATCAGCGGGACATCCGTCTGCGCCCCAGCATTTT
size: -; V: TRBV6-5; D: -; J: TRBJ1-5; CDR3: CASRGPSNQPQHF; DNA: TGTGCCAGCAGGGGGCCTTCGAATCAGCCCCAGCATTTT
size: -; V: TRBV4-1; D: -; J: TRBJ1-1; CDR3: CASSQVDGGAAFF; DNA: TGCGCCAGCAGCCAAGTTGACGGGGGAGCGGCTTTCTTT
size: -; V: TRBV10-3; D: TRBD2; J: TRBJ2-3; CDR3: CAIRGSGEGTDTQYF; DNA: TGTGCCATCAGGGGGAGCGGGGAGGGGACAGATACGCAGTATTTT
size: -; V: TRBV3-1/TRBV3-2; D: -; J: TRBJ2-3; CDR3: CASSYITGDTQYF; DNA: TGTGCCAGCAGCTACATAACGGGAGATACGCAGTATTTT
size: -; V: TRBV12-5; D: TRBD2; J: TRBJ2-2; CDR3: CASGLVARGRTGELFF; DNA: TGTGCTAGTGGTTTGGTAGCGCGGGGGAGGACCGGGGAGCTGTTTTTT
size: -; V: TRBV29-1; D: -; J: TRBJ2-2; CDR3: CSVKILAEGELFF; DNA: TGCAGCGTCAAGATACTAGCCGAAGGGGAGCTGTTTTTT
size: -; V: TRBV5-1; D: -; J: TRBJ2-3; CDR3: CASSLGVSTDTQYF; DNA: TGCGCCAGCAGCTTGGGAGTTAGCACAGATACGCAGTATTTT
size: -; V: TRBV5-4; D: -; J: TRBJ1-1; CDR3: CASSAYRQANDAEAFF; DNA: TGTGCCAGCAGCGCCTACAGACAGGCCAACGATGCTGAAGCTTTCTTT
size: -; V: TRBV3-1/TRBV3-2; D: -; J: TRBJ2-5; CDR3: CASSLGTRGRTQYF; DNA: TGTGCCAGCAGCCTCGGGACTCGGGGGAGGACCCAGTACTTC
size: -; V: TRBV6-1; D: -; J: TRBJ2-4; CDR3: CASSEGGKNIQYF; DNA: TGTGCCAGCAGTGAGGGCGGGAAAAACATTCAGTACTTC
size: -; V: TRBV12-3/TRBV12-4; D: -; J: TRBJ1-5; CDR3: CASTTGLGQPQHF; DNA: TGTGCCAGCACCACAGGTTTGGGGCAGCCCCAGCATTTT
size: -; V: TRBV7-8; D: -; J: TRBJ1-1; CDR3: CASSRGGNTEAFF; DNA: TGTGCCAGCAGTCGGGGTGGAAACACTGAAGCTTTCTTT
size: -; V: TRBV5-4; D: TRBD1; J: TRBJ2-2; CDR3: CASSYRDSYTGELFF; DNA: TGTGCCAGCAGCTACCGGGACAGCTACACCGGGGAGCTGTTTTTT